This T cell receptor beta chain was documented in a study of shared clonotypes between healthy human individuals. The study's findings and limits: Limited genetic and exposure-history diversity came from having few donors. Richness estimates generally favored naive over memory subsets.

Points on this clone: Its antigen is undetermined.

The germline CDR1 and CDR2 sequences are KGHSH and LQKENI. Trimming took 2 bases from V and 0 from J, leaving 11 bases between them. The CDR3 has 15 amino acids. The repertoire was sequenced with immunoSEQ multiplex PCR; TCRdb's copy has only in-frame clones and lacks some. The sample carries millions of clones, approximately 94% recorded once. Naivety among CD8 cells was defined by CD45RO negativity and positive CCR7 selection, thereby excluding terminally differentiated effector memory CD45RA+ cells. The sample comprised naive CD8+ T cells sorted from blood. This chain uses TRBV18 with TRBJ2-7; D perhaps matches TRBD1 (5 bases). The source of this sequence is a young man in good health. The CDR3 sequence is CASSPDSRDSYEQYF. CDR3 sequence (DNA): TGTGCCAGCTCACCAGACAGCCGAGACTCCTACGAGCAGTACTTC.